One TCR beta chain is described in this entry. Its antigen is still unknown. This CDR3 is built from 14 residues. V lost 1 base to trimming and J lost 9 bases; unmatched junction nucleotides: 8. Germline CDR1 reads LGHNA; CDR2 reads YSLEER. The repertoire was sequenced with immunoSEQ multiplex PCR; TCRdb's copy has only in-frame clones and lacks some. Here the sample spans fewer than 85,000 clones, about 81% being singletons. Time point noted: week 47, end of study. The investigators gave 300 ug of mutant IDH1 20-mer peptide in each vaccine dose, together with topical imiquimod. The patients received vaccinations eight times, in weeks 1, 3, 5, 7, 11, 15, 19 and 23. The entry originates in a study of a mutant IDH1 vaccine in newly diagnosed glioma. General study findings and limits: Apparently unrelated to pseudoprogression were changes in the top peripheral T cell clonotypes. Altogether, 80% to 95% of patients exhibited vaccine-induced immune responses.

This material consisted of PBMCs, taken from a glioma patient whose treatment included an IDH1 peptide vaccine. The chain combines TRBV4-3 with TRBJ1-2, with 7 bases aligning to TRBD1. The TCR originated in a man aged 35 to 55 with glioma. CDR3 amino acids: CASSQGGGDRRYTF. CDR3 sequence (DNA): TGCGCCAGCAGCCAAGGAGGGGGCGATCGGCGCTACACCTTC.